The 27 T cell receptor beta chains below come from one sample, sequenced in a study of technical replicates of blood from a few donors. The assay was immunoSEQ multiplex PCR, and TCRdb's table has in-frame clones only and misses some. The data show around 50,000 clones, about 96% seen once. The sample comprised T cells isolated from PBMCs. The source of these receptors is a human donor in good health.

The CDR3 region has the DNA TGCGCCAGCAGCCAAGATTCTTTCAGGGGGGTCGACGAGCAGTACTTC. Translated: CASSQDSFRGVDEQYF. V is TRBV4-3 and J is TRBJ2-7, with TRBD1 as a possible D gene (7 bases). CDR1 is LGHNA and CDR2 is YSLEER in the germline V gene. The V and J ends lost 0 bases and 5 bases respectively, with 17 bases between them. The CDR3 spans 16 residues.

The chain recombines TRBV5-1 with TRBJ2-3; D gene ambiguous. CDR1 is SGHRS and CDR2 is YFSETQ in the germline V gene. The CDR3 consists of 13 residues. Deletions cut 3 bases from V and 0 bases from J, with 5 bases between. This chain's CDR3 is CASSSSSTDTQYF. CDR3 nucleotide sequence: TGCGCCAGCAGCTCCTCTAGCACAGATACGCAGTATTTT.

The chain has TRBV29-1 and TRBJ2-7; 7 positions agree with TRBD1. This CDR3 spans 13 amino acids. With V trimmed by 3 bases and J by 2 bases, 4 bases remained unmatched. The germline V gene encodes CDR1 SQVTM and CDR2 ANQGSEA. The CDR3 nucleotides read TGCAGCGTTGAGTACGACAGGGCCTACGAGCAGTACTTC. Amino acids: CSVEYDRAYEQYF.

The chain recombines TRBV15 with TRBJ1-4; no clear D gene. Trimming cost V 4 bases and J 0 bases, with 6 bases left between them. Germline-derived CDR1 and CDR2 are LNHNV and YYDKDF (reference sequence). The CDR3 loop spans 14 amino acids. The chain's CDR3 is CATSIQATNEKLFF. The CDR3 DNA reads as TGTGCCACCAGCATTCAGGCAACTAATGAAAAACTGTTTTTT. The full variable domain, rest sourced from reference TRBV15 and TRBJ1-4, is DAMVIQNPRYQVTQFGKPVTLSCSQTLNHNVMYWYQQKSSQAPKLLFHYYDKDFNNEADTPDNFQSRRPNTSFCFLDIRSPGLGDTAMYLCATSIQATNEKLFFGSGTQLSVL.

This rearrangement joins TRBV5-4 to TRBJ1-2, with D perhaps TRBD1 (6 bases). From germline, CDR1 is SGHNT and CDR2 YYREEE (reference sequence). The CDR3 contains 13 residues. V lost 5 bases, J lost 4 bases, and 12 bases lay in between. CDR3 nucleotide sequence: TGTGCCAGCAGTTTACAGGGCCTCTATGGCTACACCTTC. Translation: CASSLQGLYGYTF.

The chain links TRBV28 to TRBJ2-2; D remains unclear. V lost 3 bases and J 7 bases, leaving 9 bases between the germline ends. Germline V gives CDR1 MDHEN, CDR2 SYDVKM. This CDR3 has 13 amino acids. In DNA, the CDR3 is TGTGCCAGCAGTTTTTCGGGTCGCGGGGAGCTGTTTTTT. Protein: CASSFSGRGELFF.

This chain links TRBV5-1 with TRBJ2-3; possibly TRBD2 for D (6 bases). Trimming pared 2 bases from V and 3 bases from J, leaving 16 bases between. The CDR3 is 16 amino acids. The germline gives CDR1 SGHRS, CDR2 YFSETQ. This CDR3 is CASSFLPGTRTDTQYF. In DNA, the CDR3 is TGCGCCAGCAGCTTCTTGCCCGGGACTCGGACAGATACGCAGTATTTT.

The chain uses TRBV7-2 and TRBJ2-7, with D possibly being TRBD1 (6 bases). Germline CDR1 is SGHTA and CDR2 is FQGNSA. The V end lost 6 bases, the J end lost 0 bases, and 21 bases lay between the germline ends. There are 17 residues in the CDR3. The CDR3, as DNA: TGTGCCAGCAGTTTTGTTATCAGGGGTCCTACCTCCTACGAGCAGTACTTC. This gives the protein CASSFVIRGPTSYEQYF.

The rearrangement uses TRBV10-3 and TRBJ2-6; no clear D. CDR1 ENHRY and CDR2 SYGVKD come from the germline V gene. Trimming left V 2 bases short and J 1 base short, with 9 bases between. The length of the CDR3 is 16 residues. The CDR3 DNA reads as TGTGCCATCAGTGAGCGAGGCCTATCTGGGGCCAACGTCCTGACTTTC. Translation gives CAISERGLSGANVLTF.

The chain has TRBV29-1 and TRBJ1-2; 9 nucleotides match TRBD1. Germline assignment: CDR1 SQVTM and CDR2 ANQGSEA. Losses at the gene ends were 6 bases for V and 3 bases for J; bases not matched to a gene: 8. The CDR3 contains 14 residues. The CDR3 sequence is CSVSTGQGDYGYTF. CDR3 DNA: TGCAGCGTATCGACGGGACAGGGTGACTATGGCTACACCTTC.

The chain is built from TRBV6-4 and TRBJ2-1, with D possibly matching TRBD2 (6 bases). Germline assignment: CDR1 MRHNA and CDR2 SNTAGT. V was pared by 3 bases and J by 7 bases, with 22 bases between. This CDR3 is 17 amino acids long. In nucleotides, the CDR3 is TGTGCCAGCAGTGAAGTTCTAGGGTCCCTCGCGGGGAATGAGCAGTTCTTC. Translation gives CASSEVLGSLAGNEQFF.

The V and J genes are TRBV6-4 and TRBJ1-2, with a weak D call TRBD1 (6 bases). Germline V gives CDR1 MRHNA, CDR2 SNTAGT. This CDR3 has 12 residues. V gave up 6 bases and J gave up 7 bases, with 12 bases separating them. For the CDR3, the DNA is TGTGCCAGCAGCGAACAGGGATCTGGCTACACCTTC. This codes for CASSEQGSGYTF.

V and J are TRBV5-1 and TRBJ2-7; TRBD2 aligns across 7 bases. V shed 2 bases, J shed 3 bases, and the junction held 2 bases outside the gene matches. Germline-derived CDR1 and CDR2 are SGHRS and YFSETQ. The CDR3 has 13 amino acids. The CDR3 spells CASSFGGDYEQYF. CDR3 sequence (DNA): TGCGCCAGCAGCTTTGGGGGGGACTACGAGCAGTACTTC.

The V and J genes are TRBV30 and TRBJ2-2, with D possibly being TRBD1 (6 bases). V shed 1 base and J shed 6 bases, with 12 bases lying between them. Germline V gene lookup returns CDR1 GTSNPN and CDR2 SVGIG (reference sequence). This CDR3 has 14 amino acids. This chain's CDR3 is CAWSDNRAAGELFF. CDR3 sequence (DNA): TGTGCCTGGAGTGACAACAGGGCTGCCGGGGAGCTGTTTTTT.

This chain uses TRBV4-1 with TRBJ2-3, with TRBD2 matching over 11 bases. The CDR3 contains 16 residues. The germline CDR1 and CDR2 sequences are MGHRA and YSYEKL. V lost 0 bases and J lost 8; bases outside the gene matches: 7. The CDR3 region has the DNA TGCGCCAGCAGCCAAGATTTTAGTAGCGGGAGGGGTACGCAGTATTTT. Translated, it gives CASSQDFSSGRGTQYF.

The rearrangement uses TRBV29-1 and TRBJ2-4; D remains ambiguous. Germline values: CDR1 SQVTM, CDR2 ANQGSEA. The CDR3 runs to 11 residues. V gave up 3 bases and J gave up 3 bases, with 3 bases separating them. The CDR3 nucleotides read TGCAGCGTTGATAGCAAAAACATTCAGTACTTC. This encodes CSVDSKNIQYF.

The gene calls are TRBV27 and TRBJ2-7; 7 bases line up with TRBD2. The germline V gene has CDR1 MNHEY and CDR2 SMNVEV (reference sequence). This CDR3 has 17 amino acids. V lost 1 base and J lost 1; bases outside the gene matches: 10. In DNA form, the CDR3 reads TGTGCCAGCAGTTTATACCTGGGAGGGCCAAAATCCTACGAGCAGTACTTC. It codes for CASSLYLGGPKSYEQYF.

The J gene is TRBJ2-1, the V gene TRBV5-1, with TRBD2 identical over 7 bases. This CDR3 has 16 residues. Per germline, CDR1 SGHRS and CDR2 YFSETQ. The ends lost 3 bases at V and 3 bases at J; junction bases unmatched: 9. CDR3 bases: TGCGCCAGCAGCTCTAATAAGGGACTATTCTACAATGAGCAGTTCTTC. Amino acid sequence: CASSSNKGLFYNEQFF.

The chain has TRBV6-5 and TRBJ2-2; 10 positions agree with TRBD2. Germline CDR1 reads MNHEY; CDR2 reads SVGAGI. The CDR3 loop spans 16 amino acids. Trimming removed 4 bases from V and 6 bases from J; junction bases left unmatched: 8. Here the CDR3 DNA reads TGTGCCAGCAGTTCGTGGACTAGCGGACGGTCCGGGGAGCTGTTTTTT. Translation: CASSSWTSGRSGELFF.

The gene calls are TRBV29-1 and TRBJ2-7, with D perhaps matching TRBD2 (6 bases). Germline values: CDR1 SQVTM, CDR2 ANQGSEA. Deletions cut 1 base from V and 5 bases from J, with 9 bases between. This CDR3 is built from 12 residues. This CDR3 reads CSVEAGSDEQYF. In nucleotides, the CDR3 is TGCAGCGTTGAAGCCGGGAGCGACGAGCAGTACTTC.

V is TRBV25-1 and J is TRBJ2-7; D perhaps matches TRBD2 (5 bases). Per germline, CDR1 MGHDK and CDR2 SYGVNS. The length of the CDR3 is 13 residues. Written as DNA, the CDR3 is TGTGCAACCTTTAAAGCGGACTCCTACGAGCAGTACTTC. As protein: CATFKADSYEQYF.

This chain joins TRBV28 and TRBJ1-2, with D uncertain. Trimming removed 3 bases from V and 5 bases from J, with 7 bases in between. Germline V lookup: CDR1 MDHEN, CDR2 SYDVKM. This CDR3 comprises 12 residues. The CDR3 nucleotides are TGTGCCAGCAGTTTTAGTTTTTATGGCTACACCTTC. Amino acids: CASSFSFYGYTF.

J is TRBJ2-5 and V is TRBV9; possibly TRBD2 for D (6 bases). The V and J ends lost 1 base and 2 bases respectively, with 12 bases between them. This CDR3 is 15 amino acids long. Per germline, CDR1 SGDLS and CDR2 YYNGEE. Here the CDR3 reads CASSVLSGPQETQYF. The CDR3 nucleotides read TGTGCCAGCAGCGTACTAAGCGGGCCACAAGAGACCCAGTACTTC.

This sequence joins TRBV23-1 and TRBJ1-1; tentatively, D is TRBD1 (5 bases). TRBV23-1 belongs to the ORF category, with a function that is uncertain. CDR3 length equals 15 residues. V was clipped by 9 bases and J by 6 bases, with 23 bases between them. The CDR3, as DNA: TGCGCCAGAGTCGCCGTCTACCTAGGGGAGGCTGAAGCTTTCTTT. It translates to CARVAVYLGEAEAFF.

This chain links TRBV4-1 with TRBJ1-2; 7 bases are shared with TRBD1. Germline CDR1 reads MGHRA; CDR2 reads YSYEKL. Trimming removed 1 base from V and 4 bases from J; junction bases left unmatched: 9. CDR3 length equals 16 residues. The CDR3 bases are TGCGCCAGCAGCCAAGGTCCGGGACAGACCTTCTATGGCTACACCTTC. This translates into CASSQGPGQTFYGYTF.

This clone was found once. The CDR3 reads CASSPITTPTTEGYTF. The DNA of the CDR3 is TGCGCCAGCAGCCCCATCACAACTCCTACTACGGAAGGCTACACCTTC. The chain combines TRBV5-1 with TRBJ1-2; D is unresolved. CDR1 SGHRS and CDR2 YFSETQ come from the germline V gene. The CDR3 consists of 16 residues. V lost 4 bases and J 8 bases, leaving 24 bases between the germline ends.

The chain carries TRBV11-3 and TRBJ2-2, with 7 nucleotides matching TRBD1. In germline, CDR1 is SGHNT, CDR2 YENEEA. V shed 5 bases and J 1 base; nucleotides not matched to a gene: 4. The CDR3 contains 15 residues. Here the CDR3 reads CASSGGQRNTGELFF. In DNA form, the CDR3 reads TGTGCCAGCAGCGGGGGACAGAGGAACACCGGGGAGCTGTTTTTT.